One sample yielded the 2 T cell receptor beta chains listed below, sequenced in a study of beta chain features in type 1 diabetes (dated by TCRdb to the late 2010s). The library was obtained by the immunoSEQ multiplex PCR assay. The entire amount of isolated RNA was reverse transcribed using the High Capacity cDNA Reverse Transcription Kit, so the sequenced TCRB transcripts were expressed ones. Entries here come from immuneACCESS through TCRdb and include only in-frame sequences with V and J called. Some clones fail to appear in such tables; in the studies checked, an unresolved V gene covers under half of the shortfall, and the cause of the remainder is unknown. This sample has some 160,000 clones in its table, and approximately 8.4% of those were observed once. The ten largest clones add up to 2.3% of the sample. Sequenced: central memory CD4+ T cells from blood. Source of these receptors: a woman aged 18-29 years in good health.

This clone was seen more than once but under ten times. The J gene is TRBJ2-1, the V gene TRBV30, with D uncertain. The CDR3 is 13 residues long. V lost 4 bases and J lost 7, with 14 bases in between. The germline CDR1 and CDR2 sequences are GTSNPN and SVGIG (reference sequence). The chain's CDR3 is CAWKRSIWNEQFF. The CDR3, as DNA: TGTGCCTGGAAACGGTCAATATGGAATGAGCAGTTCTTC.

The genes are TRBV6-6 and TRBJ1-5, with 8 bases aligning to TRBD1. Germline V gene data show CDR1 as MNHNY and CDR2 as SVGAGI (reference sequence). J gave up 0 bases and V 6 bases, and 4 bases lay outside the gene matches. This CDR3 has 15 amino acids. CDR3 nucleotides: TGTGCCAGCAGGAGACAGGGGAATAGCAATCAGCCCCAGCATTTT. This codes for CASRRQGNSNQPQHF.